This T cell receptor (beta chain) was identified in a study of CD8+ T cells in alopecia areata. The ends lost 5 bases at V and 8 bases at J; junction bases unmatched: 5. CDR1 is MDHEN, CDR2 SYDVKM, per germline. The CDR3 has 14 residues. Extracted RNA was reverse transcribed, and the resulting cDNA served as sequencing template. Profiling relied on immunoSEQ multiplex PCR, and the TCRdb table lists in-frame clones only, not all of them. The sample records 150,000 or so clones, roughly 50% being singletons. Sequences were derived from CD8+ T cells sorted from blood, sampled at week 0. This sequence joins TRBV28 and TRBJ1-4, with 10 positions matching TRBD1. The TCR originated in a human donor with alopecia areata. Here the CDR3 reads CASSPGQGYEKLFF. CDR3 bases: TGTGCCAGCAGTCCGGGACAGGGGTACGAAAAACTGTTTTTT.